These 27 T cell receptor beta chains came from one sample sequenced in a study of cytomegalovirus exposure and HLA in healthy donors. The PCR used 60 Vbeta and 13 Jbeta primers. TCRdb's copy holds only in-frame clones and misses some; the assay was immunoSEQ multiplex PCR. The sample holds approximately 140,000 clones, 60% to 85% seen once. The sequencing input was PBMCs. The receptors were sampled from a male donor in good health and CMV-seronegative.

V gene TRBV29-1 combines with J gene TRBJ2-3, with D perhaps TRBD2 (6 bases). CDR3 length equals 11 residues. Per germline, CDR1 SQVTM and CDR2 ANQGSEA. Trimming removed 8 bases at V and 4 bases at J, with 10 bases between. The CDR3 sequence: CSLSGADTQYF. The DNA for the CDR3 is TGCAGCTTGTCGGGGGCAGATACGCAGTATTTT.

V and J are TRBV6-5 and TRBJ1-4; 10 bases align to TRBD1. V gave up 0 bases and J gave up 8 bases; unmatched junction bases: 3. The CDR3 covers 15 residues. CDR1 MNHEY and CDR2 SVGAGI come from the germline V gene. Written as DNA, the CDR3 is TGTGCCAGCAGTTACTCTGGGACAGGGGAGGAAAAACTGTTTTTT. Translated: CASSYSGTGEEKLFF.

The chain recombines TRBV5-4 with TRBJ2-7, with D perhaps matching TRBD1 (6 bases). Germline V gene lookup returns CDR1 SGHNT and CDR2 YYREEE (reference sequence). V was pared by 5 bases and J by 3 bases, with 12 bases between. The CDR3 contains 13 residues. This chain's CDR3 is CASRSTGDYEQYF. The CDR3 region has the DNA TGTGCCAGCAGGTCGACAGGAGACTACGAGCAGTACTTC.

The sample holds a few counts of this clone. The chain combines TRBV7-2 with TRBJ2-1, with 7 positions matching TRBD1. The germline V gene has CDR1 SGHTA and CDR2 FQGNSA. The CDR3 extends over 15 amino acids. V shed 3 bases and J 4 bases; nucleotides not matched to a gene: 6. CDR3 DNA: TGTGCCAGCAGCTTCCCCGGGACAGAGTACAATGAGCAGTTCTTC. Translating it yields CASSFPGTEYNEQFF.

CDR3 DNA sequence: TGTGCCTGGGCGACAGGTTCCGATGCAACTAATGAAAAACTGTTTTTT. Its protein is CAWATGSDATNEKLFF. The chain joins TRBV30 to TRBJ1-4; tentatively, D is TRBD1 (6 bases). CDR1 is GTSNPN and CDR2 is SVGIG in the germline V gene (reference sequence). V lost 5 bases to trimming and J lost 0 bases, with 16 bases between them. There are 16 residues in the CDR3.

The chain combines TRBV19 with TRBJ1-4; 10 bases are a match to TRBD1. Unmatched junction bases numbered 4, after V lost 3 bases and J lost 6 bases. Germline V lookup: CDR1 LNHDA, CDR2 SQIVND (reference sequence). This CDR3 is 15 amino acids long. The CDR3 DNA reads TGTGCCAGTAGTATCCCGGGACAGGGGTATGAAAAACTGTTTTTT. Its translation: CASSIPGQGYEKLFF.

The CDR3: CASRATVNTGELFF. CDR3 DNA sequence: TGTGCCAGCAGGGCTACAGTGAACACCGGGGAGCTGTTTTTT. The chain combines TRBV2 with TRBJ2-2, with D hard to call. The germline V and J ends were trimmed by 6 bases and 1 base, with 9 bases remaining between them. The length of the CDR3 is 14 residues. Germline V gives CDR1 SNHLY, CDR2 FYNNEI.

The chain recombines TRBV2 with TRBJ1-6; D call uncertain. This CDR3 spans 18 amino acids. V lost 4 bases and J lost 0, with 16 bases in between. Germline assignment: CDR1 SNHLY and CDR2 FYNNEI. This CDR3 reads CASSVPLHLSSYNSPLHF. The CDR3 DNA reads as TGTGCCAGCAGTGTGCCTCTCCACCTAAGCTCCTATAATTCACCCCTCCACTTT.

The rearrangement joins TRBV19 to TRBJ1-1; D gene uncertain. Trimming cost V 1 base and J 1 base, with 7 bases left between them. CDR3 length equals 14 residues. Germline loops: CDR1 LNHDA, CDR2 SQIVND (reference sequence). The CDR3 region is CASSIGRKNTEAFF. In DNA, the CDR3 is TGTGCCAGTAGTATAGGCAGGAAGAACACTGAAGCTTTCTTT. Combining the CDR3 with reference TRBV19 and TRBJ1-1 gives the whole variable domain DGGITQSPKYLFRKEGQNVTLSCEQNLNHDAMYWYRQDPGQGLRLIYYSQIVNDFQKGDIAEGYSVSREKKESFPLTVTSAQKNPTAFYLCASSIGRKNTEAFFGQGTRLTVV.

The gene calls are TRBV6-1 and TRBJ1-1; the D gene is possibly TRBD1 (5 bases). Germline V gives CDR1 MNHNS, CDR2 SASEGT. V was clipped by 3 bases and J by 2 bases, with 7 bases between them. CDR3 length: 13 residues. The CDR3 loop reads CASSDRENTEAFF. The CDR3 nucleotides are TGTGCCAGCAGTGACAGGGAAAACACTGAAGCTTTCTTT.

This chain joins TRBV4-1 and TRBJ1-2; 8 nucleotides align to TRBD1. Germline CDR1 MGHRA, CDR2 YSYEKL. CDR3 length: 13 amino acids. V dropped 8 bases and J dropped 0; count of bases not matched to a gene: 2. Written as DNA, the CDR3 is TGCGCCAGCGGACAGGGACCTAACTATGGCTACACCTTC. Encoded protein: CASGQGPNYGYTF.

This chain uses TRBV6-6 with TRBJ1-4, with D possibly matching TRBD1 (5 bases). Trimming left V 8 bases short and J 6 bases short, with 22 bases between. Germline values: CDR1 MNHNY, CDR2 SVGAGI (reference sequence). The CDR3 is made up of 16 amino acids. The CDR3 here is CASLWGVSGTDEKLFF. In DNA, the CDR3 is TGTGCCAGCCTCTGGGGGGTTTCCGGCACGGATGAAAAACTGTTTTTT.

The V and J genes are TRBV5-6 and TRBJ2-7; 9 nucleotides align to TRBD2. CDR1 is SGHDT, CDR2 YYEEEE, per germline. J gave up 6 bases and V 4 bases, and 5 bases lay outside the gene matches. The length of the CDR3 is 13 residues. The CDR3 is CASSLGLAAEQYF. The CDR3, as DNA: TGTGCCAGCAGCCTGGGACTAGCCGCCGAGCAGTACTTC.

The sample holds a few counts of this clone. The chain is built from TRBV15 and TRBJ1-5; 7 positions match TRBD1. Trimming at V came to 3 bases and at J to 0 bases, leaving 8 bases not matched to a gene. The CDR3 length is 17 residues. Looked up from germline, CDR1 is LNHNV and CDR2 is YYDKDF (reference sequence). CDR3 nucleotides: TGTGCCACCAGCAGGGTAGGGACAGCTTATAGCAATCAGCCCCAGCATTTT. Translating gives CATSRVGTAYSNQPQHF.

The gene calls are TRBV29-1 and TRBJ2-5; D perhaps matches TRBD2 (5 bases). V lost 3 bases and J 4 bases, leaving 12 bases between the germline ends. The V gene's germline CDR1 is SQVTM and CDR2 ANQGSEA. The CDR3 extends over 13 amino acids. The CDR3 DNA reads TGCAGCGTTGAGGGCGGGCCGGCAGAGACCCAGTACTTC. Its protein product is CSVEGGPAETQYF.

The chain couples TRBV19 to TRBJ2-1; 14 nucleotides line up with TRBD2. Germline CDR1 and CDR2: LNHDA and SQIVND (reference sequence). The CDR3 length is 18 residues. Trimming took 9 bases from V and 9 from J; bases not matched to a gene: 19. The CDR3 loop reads CARAEGGLAGGGRGEQFF. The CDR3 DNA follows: TGTGCCAGGGCGGAGGGTGGACTAGCGGGAGGCGGTCGGGGTGAGCAGTTCTTC.

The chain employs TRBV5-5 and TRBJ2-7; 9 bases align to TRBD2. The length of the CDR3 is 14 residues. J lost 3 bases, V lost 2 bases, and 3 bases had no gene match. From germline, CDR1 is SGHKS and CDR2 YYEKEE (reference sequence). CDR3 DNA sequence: TGTGCCAGCAGCTTACAGCGGGAGGTCTACGAGCAGTACTTC. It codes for CASSLQREVYEQYF. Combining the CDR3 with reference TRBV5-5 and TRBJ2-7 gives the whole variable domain DAGVTQSPTHLIKTRGQQVTLRCSPISGHKSVSWYQQVLGQGPQFIFQYYEKEERGRGNFPDRFSARQFPNYSSELNVNALLLGDSALYLCASSLQREVYEQYFGPGTRLTVT.

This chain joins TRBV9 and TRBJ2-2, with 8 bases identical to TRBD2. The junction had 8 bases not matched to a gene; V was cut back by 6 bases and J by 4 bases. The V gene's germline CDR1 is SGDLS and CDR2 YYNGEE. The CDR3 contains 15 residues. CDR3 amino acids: CASTKRGSSTGELFF. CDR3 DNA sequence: TGTGCCAGCACCAAGCGGGGGTCTTCCACCGGGGAGCTGTTTTTT.

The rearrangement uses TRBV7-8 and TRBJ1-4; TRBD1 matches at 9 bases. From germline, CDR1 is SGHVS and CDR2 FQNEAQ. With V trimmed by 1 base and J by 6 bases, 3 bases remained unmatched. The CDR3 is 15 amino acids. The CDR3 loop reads CASSLVTGGDEKLFF. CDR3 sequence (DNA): TGTGCCAGCAGCTTAGTGACAGGGGGGGATGAAAAACTGTTTTTT. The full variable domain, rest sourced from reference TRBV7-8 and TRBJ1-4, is GAGVSQSPRYKVAKRGQDVALRCDPISGHVSLFWYQQALGQGPEFLTYFQNEAQLDKSGLPSDRFFAERPEGSVSTLKIQRTQQEDSAVYLCASSLVTGGDEKLFFGSGTQLSVL.

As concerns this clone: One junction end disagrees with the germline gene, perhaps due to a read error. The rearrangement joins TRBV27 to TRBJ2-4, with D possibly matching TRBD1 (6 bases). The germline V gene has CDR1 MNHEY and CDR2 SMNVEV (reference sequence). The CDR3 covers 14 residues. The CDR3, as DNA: TGTGCCAGCAGTGTATCAGGGGCCTTGAGCATTCAGTACTTC. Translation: CASSVSGALSIQYF.

CDR3 amino acids: CASSLFRGAETQYF. The DNA for the CDR3 is TGTGCCAGCAGTTTATTCAGGGGTGCAGAGACCCAGTACTTC. This chain uses TRBV27 with TRBJ2-5; possibly TRBD1 for D (6 bases). Germline values: CDR1 MNHEY, CDR2 SMNVEV (reference sequence). The CDR3 is 14 residues long. Trimming stripped 1 base from V and 4 bases from J, with 10 bases between.

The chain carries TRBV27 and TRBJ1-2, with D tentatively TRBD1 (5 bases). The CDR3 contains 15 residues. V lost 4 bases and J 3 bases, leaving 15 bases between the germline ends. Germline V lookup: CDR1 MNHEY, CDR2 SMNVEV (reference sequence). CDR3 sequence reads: CASSSIREWDYGYTF. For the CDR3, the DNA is TGTGCCAGCAGTTCTATCAGGGAATGGGACTATGGCTACACCTTC.

The CDR3 is CASSLGPGQGTLYSNQPQHF. CDR3 nucleotide sequence: TGCGCCAGCAGCTTGGGACCGGGACAGGGCACCCTATATAGCAATCAGCCCCAGCATTTT. This chain links TRBV5-1 with TRBJ1-5; 9 nucleotides line up with TRBD1. Germline trimming cut 0 bases from V and 0 bases from J; bases unmatched to any gene: 13. Germline CDR1 and CDR2: SGHRS and YFSETQ. The CDR3 runs to 20 residues.

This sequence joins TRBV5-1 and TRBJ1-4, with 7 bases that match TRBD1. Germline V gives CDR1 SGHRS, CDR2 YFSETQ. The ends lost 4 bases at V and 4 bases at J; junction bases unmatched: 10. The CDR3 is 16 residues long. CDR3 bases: TGCGCCAGCAGCCTTCGAGGGGACAGTAATAATGAAAAACTGTTTTTT. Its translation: CASSLRGDSNNEKLFF.

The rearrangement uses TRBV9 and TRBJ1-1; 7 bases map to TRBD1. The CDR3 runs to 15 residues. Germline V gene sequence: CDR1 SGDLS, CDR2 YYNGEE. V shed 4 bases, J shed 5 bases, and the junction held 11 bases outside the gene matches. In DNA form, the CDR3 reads TGTGCCAGCAGCTTGAACGACAGGGCCGGGACTGAAGCTTTCTTT. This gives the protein CASSLNDRAGTEAFF.

The CDR3: CASSWDSSNYGYTF. The CDR3 region has the DNA TGCGCCAGCAGCTGGGACAGTTCTAACTATGGCTACACCTTC. The chain has TRBV5-1 and TRBJ1-2; 7 bases agree with TRBD1. Germline lookup yields CDR1 SGHRS and CDR2 YFSETQ. J gave up 0 bases and V 3 bases, and 2 bases lay outside the gene matches. The CDR3 has 14 residues.

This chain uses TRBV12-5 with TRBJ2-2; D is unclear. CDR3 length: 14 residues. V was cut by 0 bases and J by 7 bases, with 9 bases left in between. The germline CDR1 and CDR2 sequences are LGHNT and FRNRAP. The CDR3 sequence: CASGLVPRFGELFF. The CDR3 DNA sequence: TGTGCTAGTGGTTTGGTACCCAGGTTCGGGGAGCTGTTTTTT.